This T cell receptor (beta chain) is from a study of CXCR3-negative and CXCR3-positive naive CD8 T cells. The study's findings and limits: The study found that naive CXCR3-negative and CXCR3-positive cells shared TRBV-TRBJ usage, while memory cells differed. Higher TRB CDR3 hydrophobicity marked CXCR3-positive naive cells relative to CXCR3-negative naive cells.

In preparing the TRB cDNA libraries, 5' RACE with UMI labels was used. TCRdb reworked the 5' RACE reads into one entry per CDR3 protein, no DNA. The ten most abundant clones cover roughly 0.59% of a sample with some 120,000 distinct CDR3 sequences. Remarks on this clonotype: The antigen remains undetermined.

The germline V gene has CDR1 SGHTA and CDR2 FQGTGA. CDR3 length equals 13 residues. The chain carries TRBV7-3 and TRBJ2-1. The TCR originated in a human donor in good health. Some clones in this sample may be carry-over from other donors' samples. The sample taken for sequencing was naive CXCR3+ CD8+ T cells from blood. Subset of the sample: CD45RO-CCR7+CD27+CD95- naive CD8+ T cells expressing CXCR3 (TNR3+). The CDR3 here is CASSSTNLNEQFF.